This TCR beta chain was obtained from a study of long-term antiretroviral therapy in people with HIV. The CDR3 covers 12 residues. Deletions cut 6 bases from V and 4 bases from J, with 9 bases between. Germline V gene data show CDR1 as SGHAT and CDR2 as FQNNGV. Running of the v3.0 immunoSEQ assay took place at survey level. Profiled with immunoSEQ multiplex PCR; TCRdb holds only in-frame clones, not every one. The sample gives approximately 32,000 clones, roughly four fifths of which show up once; 7.9% is in the top ten. The chain couples TRBV11-2 to TRBJ1-1, with unresolved D. This specimen was unsorted PBMCs, taken 0.4 years before starting antiretroviral therapy. The clonotype originates from a man younger than 35 with HIV. CDR3 nucleotide sequence: TGTGCCAGCAGTTTGATAGGCACTGAAGCTTTCTTT. It specifies CASSLIGTEAFF.